What follows are 21 T cell receptor beta chains derived from one specimen sequenced in a study of cytomegalovirus exposure and HLA in healthy donors. The PCR used 60 Vbeta and 13 Jbeta primers. Clones were sequenced by immunoSEQ multiplex PCR, and TCRdb holds only the in-frame ones, with some missing. The sample has about 180,000 clones, over 65% seen once. The sequenced sample was PBMCs. Receptors originate from a woman in her sixties in good health and CMV-seropositive.

The sample holds a few counts of this clone. V is TRBV7-2 and J is TRBJ2-7, with 10 bases fitting TRBD1. The V segment lost 8 bases and the J segment 4 bases; nucleotides outside the gene matches: 2. From germline, CDR1 is SGHTA and CDR2 FQGNSA. The CDR3 totals 12 residues. Here the CDR3 reads CASSGQGYEQYF. DNA for the CDR3: TGTGCCAGCTCGGGACAGGGGTACGAGCAGTACTTC.

This clone was detected only a few times. CDR3 sequence reads: CASSQERVSYEQYF. Written as DNA, the CDR3 is TGTGCCAGCAGCCAGGAGAGGGTCTCCTACGAGCAGTACTTC. The rearrangement links TRBV4-2 to TRBJ2-7; D possibly corresponds to TRBD2 (5 bases). The CDR3 covers 14 residues. Germline V gives CDR1 LGHNA, CDR2 YNFKEQ. The ends were cut back, 3 bases at V and 0 bases at J, with 9 bases in the middle.

The V call is TRBV15, the J call TRBJ2-7; 7 nucleotides match TRBD1. V trimming: 5 bases; J trimming: 5 bases; junction bases outside the gene matches: 9. Per germline, CDR1 LNHNV and CDR2 YYDKDF (reference sequence). The CDR3 spans 14 residues. This CDR3 is CATSGPTGLNEQYF. CDR3 sequence (DNA): TGTGCCACCAGCGGTCCGACAGGGCTCAACGAGCAGTACTTC.

The V gene is TRBV2, the J gene TRBJ2-2, with D possibly being TRBD1 (5 bases). Germline V gives CDR1 SNHLY, CDR2 FYNNEI. Deletions cut 2 bases from V and 6 bases from J, with 13 bases between. CDR3 size: 15 residues. In DNA, the CDR3 is TGTGCCAGCAGTGAATTCAGGGCAATCGCCGGGGAGCTGTTTTTT. Protein sequence: CASSEFRAIAGELFF.

This chain links TRBV6-1 with TRBJ2-5; a possible D gene is TRBD2 (6 bases). The DNA end lines up better with TRBJ2-7; the J call may be wrong. The CDR3 has 15 residues. Per germline, CDR1 MNHNS and CDR2 SASEGT. CDR3 protein: CASSDGGPRSYEQYF. As DNA, the CDR3 is TGTGCCAGCAGTGACGGGGGACCCCGCTCCTACGAGCAGTACTTC.

In DNA form, the CDR3 reads TGTGCCAGCCGATTTCCCGGGACAGGTGAGAACGAGCAGTACTTC. Amino acids: CASRFPGTGENEQYF. The chain has TRBV27 and TRBJ2-5; 8 positions agree with TRBD1. The J call may not be correct, given that the DNA end is closer to TRBJ2-7. The CDR3 contains 15 residues. Germline-derived CDR1 and CDR2 are MNHEY and SMNVEV (reference sequence).

V gene TRBV5-1 combines with J gene TRBJ2-1; 12 bases line up with TRBD1. The CDR3 consists of 15 residues. V lost 3 bases to trimming and J lost 6 bases; unmatched junction nucleotides: 4. CDR1 and CDR2 from the germline V gene are SGHRS and YFSETQ. This CDR3 is CASSSGTGGGNEQFF. CDR3 nucleotide sequence: TGCGCCAGCAGCTCCGGGACAGGGGGCGGCAATGAGCAGTTCTTC.

The gene calls are TRBV9 and TRBJ2-7, with 8 bases that match TRBD1. From germline, CDR1 is SGDLS and CDR2 YYNGEE. The CDR3 length is 15 residues. Trimming at V came to 0 bases and at J to 1 base, leaving 3 bases not matched to a gene. The CDR3 loop reads CASSVAGQVSYEQYF. The DNA for the CDR3 is TGTGCCAGCAGCGTAGCGGGACAGGTGTCCTACGAGCAGTACTTC.

V gene TRBV28 combines with J gene TRBJ1-2; TRBD1 matches at 9 bases. The CDR3 is made up of 13 amino acids. V lost 6 bases to trimming and J lost 8 bases; unmatched junction nucleotides: 7. CDR1 and CDR2 (germline): MDHEN, SYDVKM. CDR3 sequence: CASRTPDRGGYTF. CDR3 DNA sequence: TGTGCCAGCAGAACCCCGGACAGGGGCGGCTACACCTTC.

This clone has a single count. The chain employs TRBV7-3 and TRBJ2-5; perhaps TRBD1 as D (6 bases). The CDR3 length is 13 residues. V was cut by 4 bases and J by 2 bases, with 8 bases left in between. The V gene's germline CDR1 is SGHTA and CDR2 FQGTGA. The CDR3 loop reads CASSSGTQETQYF. CDR3 coding DNA: TGTGCCAGCAGCTCTGGGACACAAGAGACCCAGTACTTC.

The rearrangement joins TRBV15 to TRBJ1-1; TRBD1 agrees at 7 bases. CDR1 and CDR2 from the germline V gene are LNHNV and YYDKDF (reference sequence). The CDR3 is 15 amino acids. V shed 3 bases, J shed 1 base, and the junction held 5 bases outside the gene matches. CDR3 sequence reads: CATSRPGGRNTEAFF. DNA of the CDR3: TGTGCCACCAGCAGGCCAGGGGGGAGGAACACTGAAGCTTTCTTT. Variable domain in full (rest from reference TRBV15 and TRBJ1-1): DAMVIQNPRYQVTQFGKPVTLSCSQTLNHNVMYWYQQKSSQAPKLLFHYYDKDFNNEADTPDNFQSRRPNTSFCFLDIRSPGLGDTAMYLCATSRPGGRNTEAFFGQGTRLTVV.

The rearrangement joins TRBV29-1 to TRBJ2-5; TRBD1 matches 10 bases. The J call may be in error: the DNA end matches TRBJ2-7 better. This CDR3 comprises 16 residues. Germline CDR1 and CDR2: SQVTM and ANQGSEA. The CDR3 DNA reads as TGCAGCGTTGAATTATCGGGACAGGGGTTCGCCTACGAGCAGTACTTC. Translated: CSVELSGQGFAYEQYF.

J is TRBJ1-2 and V is TRBV12-5; maybe TRBD1 (6 bases). The CDR3 runs 18 residues. CDR1 and CDR2 from the germline V gene are LGHNT and FRNRAP. V was cut by 4 bases and J by 0 bases, with 21 bases left in between. This CDR3 reads CASGYRGHGTQANYGYTF. CDR3 nucleotide sequence: TGTGCTAGTGGTTACCGGGGACACGGGACCCAAGCTAACTATGGCTACACCTTC.

The chain joins TRBV28 to TRBJ2-1; D unresolved. CDR1 is MDHEN, CDR2 SYDVKM, per germline. The CDR3 is 14 amino acids. The V end lost 2 bases, the J end lost 7 bases, and 12 bases lay between the germline ends. The DNA of the CDR3 is TGTGCCAGCAGTTTAGGCGGCCATTTAAATGAGCAGTTCTTC. This codes for CASSLGGHLNEQFF.

This clone was seen once. The chain couples TRBV18 to TRBJ1-6; tentatively, D is TRBD1 (6 bases). V shed 3 bases and J shed 5 bases, with 17 bases lying between them. Germline CDR1 KGHSH, CDR2 LQKENI. This CDR3 has 17 amino acids. In nucleotides, the CDR3 is TGTGCCAGCTCACCTCGGACAGCAGGGGATCATAATTCACCCCTCCACTTT. Translated, it gives CASSPRTAGDHNSPLHF.

The chain employs TRBV5-5 and TRBJ2-5, with 7 bases matching TRBD2. Germline V gene sequence: CDR1 SGHKS, CDR2 YYEKEE (reference sequence). The CDR3 covers 14 residues. The junction had 4 bases not matched to a gene; V was cut back by 3 bases and J by 2 bases. The CDR3 protein is CASSYWTSQETQYF. The CDR3 bases are TGTGCCAGCAGCTATTGGACTAGTCAAGAGACCCAGTACTTC.

The CDR3 is CASSQGSSSGNTIYF. The CDR3 DNA is TGTGCCAGCAGCCAGGGCTCTAGCTCTGGAAACACCATATATTTT. V is TRBV7-2 and J is TRBJ1-3; TRBD1 is a possible D gene (5 bases). Germline loops: CDR1 SGHTA, CDR2 FQGNSA. V was pared by 5 bases and J by 0 bases, with 11 bases between. The CDR3 totals 15 residues.

This clone was found once. The V gene is TRBV7-8, the J gene TRBJ2-7, with TRBD2 as a possible D gene (6 bases). Germline CDR1 SGHVS, CDR2 FQNEAQ. The CDR3 has 14 residues. V was cut by 5 bases and J by 0 bases, with 11 bases left in between. The CDR3 spells CASSPRGSSYEQYF. The DNA for the CDR3 is TGTGCCAGCAGCCCGCGGGGCTCCTCCTACGAGCAGTACTTC.

The V call is TRBV18, the J call TRBJ2-5; possibly TRBD2 for D (6 bases). The length of the CDR3 is 15 residues. The germline gives CDR1 KGHSH, CDR2 LQKENI. The ends were cut back, 3 bases at V and 2 bases at J, with 13 bases in the middle. CDR3 coding DNA: TGTGCCAGCTCACCTAGCGGCAGCCTACAAGAGACCCAGTACTTC. This gives the protein CASSPSGSLQETQYF.

The chain employs TRBV9 and TRBJ2-3, with TRBD1 matching over 8 bases. CDR1 and CDR2 from the germline V gene are SGDLS and YYNGEE. V lost 4 bases, J lost 0 bases, and 4 bases stayed unmatched. The CDR3 covers 15 residues. CDR3 in DNA: TGTGCCAGCAGCTCCAGACAGGGGAGCACAGATACGCAGTATTTT. As protein: CASSSRQGSTDTQYF.

J is TRBJ2-6 and V is TRBV10-3; no reliable D call. The germline gives CDR1 ENHRY, CDR2 SYGVKD. This CDR3 contains 16 residues. The V end lost 4 bases, the J end lost 4 bases, and 14 bases lay between the germline ends. CDR3 sequence reads: CAISASKRAGANVLTF. The CDR3 DNA reads as TGTGCCATCAGTGCGAGCAAACGTGCCGGGGCCAACGTCCTGACTTTC.